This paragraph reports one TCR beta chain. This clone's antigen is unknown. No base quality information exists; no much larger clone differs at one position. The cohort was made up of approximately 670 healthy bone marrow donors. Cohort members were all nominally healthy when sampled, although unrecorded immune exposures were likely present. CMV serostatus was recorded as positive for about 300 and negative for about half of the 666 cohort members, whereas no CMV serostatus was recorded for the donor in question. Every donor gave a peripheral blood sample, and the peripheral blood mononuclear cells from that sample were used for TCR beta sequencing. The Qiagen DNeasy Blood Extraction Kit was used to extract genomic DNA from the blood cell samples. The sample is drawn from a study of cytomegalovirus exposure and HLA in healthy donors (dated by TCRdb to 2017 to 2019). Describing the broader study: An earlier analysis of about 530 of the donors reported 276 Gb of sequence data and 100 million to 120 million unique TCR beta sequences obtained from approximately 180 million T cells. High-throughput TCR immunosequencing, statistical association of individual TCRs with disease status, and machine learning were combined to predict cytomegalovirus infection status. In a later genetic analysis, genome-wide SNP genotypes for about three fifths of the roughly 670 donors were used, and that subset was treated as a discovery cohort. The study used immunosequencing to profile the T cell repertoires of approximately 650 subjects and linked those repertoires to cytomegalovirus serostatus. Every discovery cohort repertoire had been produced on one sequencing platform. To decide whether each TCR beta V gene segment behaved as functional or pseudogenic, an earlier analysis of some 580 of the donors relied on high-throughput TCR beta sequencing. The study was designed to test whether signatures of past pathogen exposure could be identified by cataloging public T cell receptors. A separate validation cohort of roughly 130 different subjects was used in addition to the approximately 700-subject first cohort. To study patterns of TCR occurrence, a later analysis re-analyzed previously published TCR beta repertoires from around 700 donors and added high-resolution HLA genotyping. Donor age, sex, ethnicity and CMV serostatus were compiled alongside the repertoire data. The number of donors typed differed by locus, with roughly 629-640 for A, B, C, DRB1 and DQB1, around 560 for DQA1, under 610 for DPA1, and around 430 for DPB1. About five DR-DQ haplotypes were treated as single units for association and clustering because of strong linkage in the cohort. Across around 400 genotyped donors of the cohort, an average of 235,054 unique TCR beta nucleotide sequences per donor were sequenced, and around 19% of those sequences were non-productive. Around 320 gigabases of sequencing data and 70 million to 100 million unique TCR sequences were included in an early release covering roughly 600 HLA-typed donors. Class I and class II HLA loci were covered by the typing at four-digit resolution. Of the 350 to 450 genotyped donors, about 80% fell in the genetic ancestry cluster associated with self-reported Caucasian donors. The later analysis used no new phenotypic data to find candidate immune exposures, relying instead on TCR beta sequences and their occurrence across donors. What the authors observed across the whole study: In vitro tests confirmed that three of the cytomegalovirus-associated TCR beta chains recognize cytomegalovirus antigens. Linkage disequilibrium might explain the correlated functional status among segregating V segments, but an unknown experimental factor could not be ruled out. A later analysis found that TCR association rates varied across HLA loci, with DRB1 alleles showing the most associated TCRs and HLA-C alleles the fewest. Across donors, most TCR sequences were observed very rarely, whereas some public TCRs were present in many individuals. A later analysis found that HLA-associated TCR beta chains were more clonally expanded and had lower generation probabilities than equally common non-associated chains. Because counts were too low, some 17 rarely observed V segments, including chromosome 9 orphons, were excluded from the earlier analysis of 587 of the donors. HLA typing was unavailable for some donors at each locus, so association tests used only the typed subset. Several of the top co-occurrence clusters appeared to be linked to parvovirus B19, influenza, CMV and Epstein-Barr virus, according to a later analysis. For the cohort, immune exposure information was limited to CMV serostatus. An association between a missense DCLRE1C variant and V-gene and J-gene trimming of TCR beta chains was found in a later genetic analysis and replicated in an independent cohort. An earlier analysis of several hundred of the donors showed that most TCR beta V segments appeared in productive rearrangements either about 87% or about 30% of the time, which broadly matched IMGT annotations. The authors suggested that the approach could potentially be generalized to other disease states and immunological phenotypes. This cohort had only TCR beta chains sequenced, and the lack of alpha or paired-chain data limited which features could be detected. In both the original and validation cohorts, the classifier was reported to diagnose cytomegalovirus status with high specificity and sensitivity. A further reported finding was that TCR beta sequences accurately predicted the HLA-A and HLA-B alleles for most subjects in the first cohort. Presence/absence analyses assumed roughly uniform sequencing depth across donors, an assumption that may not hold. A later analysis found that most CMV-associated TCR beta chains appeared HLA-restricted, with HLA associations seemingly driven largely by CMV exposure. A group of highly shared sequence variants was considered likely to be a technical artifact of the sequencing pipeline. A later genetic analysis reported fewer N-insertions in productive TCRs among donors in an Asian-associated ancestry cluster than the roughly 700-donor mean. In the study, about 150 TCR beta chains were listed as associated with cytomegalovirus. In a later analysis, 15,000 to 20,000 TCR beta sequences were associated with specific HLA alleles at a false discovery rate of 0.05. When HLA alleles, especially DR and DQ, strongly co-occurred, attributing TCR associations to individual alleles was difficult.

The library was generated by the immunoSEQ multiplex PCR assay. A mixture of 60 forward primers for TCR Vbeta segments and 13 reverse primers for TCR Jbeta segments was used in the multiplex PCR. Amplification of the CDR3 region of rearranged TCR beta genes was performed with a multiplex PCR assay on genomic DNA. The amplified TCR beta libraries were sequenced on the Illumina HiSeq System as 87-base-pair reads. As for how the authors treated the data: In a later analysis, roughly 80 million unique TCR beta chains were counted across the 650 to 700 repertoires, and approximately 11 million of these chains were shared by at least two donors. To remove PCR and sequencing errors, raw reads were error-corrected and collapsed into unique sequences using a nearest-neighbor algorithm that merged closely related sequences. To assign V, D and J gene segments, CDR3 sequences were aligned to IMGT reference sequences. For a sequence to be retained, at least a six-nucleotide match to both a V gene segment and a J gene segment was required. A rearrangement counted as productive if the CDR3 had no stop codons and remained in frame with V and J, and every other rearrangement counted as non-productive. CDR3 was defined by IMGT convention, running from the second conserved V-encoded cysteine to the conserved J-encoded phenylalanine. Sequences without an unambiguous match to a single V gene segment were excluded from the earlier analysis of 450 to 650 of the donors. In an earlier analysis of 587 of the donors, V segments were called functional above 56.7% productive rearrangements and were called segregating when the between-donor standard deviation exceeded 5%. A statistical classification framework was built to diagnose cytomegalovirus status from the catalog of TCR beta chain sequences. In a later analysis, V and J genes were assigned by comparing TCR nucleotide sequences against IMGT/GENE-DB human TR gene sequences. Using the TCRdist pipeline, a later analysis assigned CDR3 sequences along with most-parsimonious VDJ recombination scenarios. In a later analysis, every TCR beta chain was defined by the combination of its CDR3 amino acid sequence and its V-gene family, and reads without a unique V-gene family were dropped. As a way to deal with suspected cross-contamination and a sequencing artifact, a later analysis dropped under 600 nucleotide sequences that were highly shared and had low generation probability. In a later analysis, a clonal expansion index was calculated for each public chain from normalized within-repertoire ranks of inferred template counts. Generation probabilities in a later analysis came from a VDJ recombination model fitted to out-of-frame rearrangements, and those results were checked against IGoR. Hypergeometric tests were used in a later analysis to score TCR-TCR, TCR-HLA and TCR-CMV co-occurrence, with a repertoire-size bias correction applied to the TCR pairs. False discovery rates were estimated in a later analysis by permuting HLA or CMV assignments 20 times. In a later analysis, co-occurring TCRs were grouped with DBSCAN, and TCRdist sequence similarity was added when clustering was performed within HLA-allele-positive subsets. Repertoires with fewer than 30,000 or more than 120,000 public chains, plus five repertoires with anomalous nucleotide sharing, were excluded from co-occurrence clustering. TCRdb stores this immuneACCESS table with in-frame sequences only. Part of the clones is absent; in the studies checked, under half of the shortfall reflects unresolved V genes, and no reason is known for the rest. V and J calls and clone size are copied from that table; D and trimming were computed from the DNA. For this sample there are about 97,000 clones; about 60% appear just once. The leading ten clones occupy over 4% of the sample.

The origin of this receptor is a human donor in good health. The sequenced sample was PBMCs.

Here the CDR3 is given as CASSFYGQGFVTEAFF. The DNA sequence reads TGTGCCAGCAGCTTTTATGGCCAGGGGTTCGTCACTGAAGCTTTCTTT. The chain is made from TRBV11-2 and TRBJ1-1; the D segment could be TRBD1, given 6 matching bases. The CDR3 numbers 16 residues from cysteine through phenylalanine. The entry retains the CDR3 DNA only, 48 bases that are in frame from base 1. CDR1 and CDR2 (SGHAT, FQNNGV) derive from the germline V gene. V loses 3 bases of germline sequence and J loses 4 bases, and the interval between the two ends is 18 bases.